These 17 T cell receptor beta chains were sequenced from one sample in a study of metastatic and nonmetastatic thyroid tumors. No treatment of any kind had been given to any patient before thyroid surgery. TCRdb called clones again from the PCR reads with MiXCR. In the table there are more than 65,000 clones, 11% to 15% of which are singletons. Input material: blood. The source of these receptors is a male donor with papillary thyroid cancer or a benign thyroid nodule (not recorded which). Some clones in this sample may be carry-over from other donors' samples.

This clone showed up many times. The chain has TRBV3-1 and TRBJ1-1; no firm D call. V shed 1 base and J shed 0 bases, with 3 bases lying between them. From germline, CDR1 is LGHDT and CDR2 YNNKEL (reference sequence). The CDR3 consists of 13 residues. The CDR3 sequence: CASSQVMNTEAFF. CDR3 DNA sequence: TGTGCCAGCAGCCAAGTTATGAACACTGAAGCTTTCTTT. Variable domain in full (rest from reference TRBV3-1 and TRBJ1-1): DTAVSQTPKYLVTQMGNDKSIKCEQNLGHDTMYWYKQDSKKFLKIMFSYNNKELIINETVPNRFSPKSPDKAHLNLHINSLELGDSAVYFCASSQVMNTEAFFGQGTRLTVV.

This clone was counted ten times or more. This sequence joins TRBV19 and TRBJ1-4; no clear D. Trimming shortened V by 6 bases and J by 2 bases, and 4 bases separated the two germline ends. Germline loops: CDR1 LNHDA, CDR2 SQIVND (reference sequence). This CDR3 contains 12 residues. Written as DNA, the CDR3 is TGTGCCAGTAGAAATACTAATGAAAAACTGTTTTTT. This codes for CASRNTNEKLFF.

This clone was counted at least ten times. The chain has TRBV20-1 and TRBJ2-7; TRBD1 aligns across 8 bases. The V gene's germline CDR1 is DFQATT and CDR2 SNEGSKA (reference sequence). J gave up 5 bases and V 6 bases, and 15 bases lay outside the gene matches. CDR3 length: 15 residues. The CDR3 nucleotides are TGCAGTGCCGGATTAGATAGACAGGGGCCCGACGAGCAGTACGTC. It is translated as CSAGLDRQGPDEQYV.

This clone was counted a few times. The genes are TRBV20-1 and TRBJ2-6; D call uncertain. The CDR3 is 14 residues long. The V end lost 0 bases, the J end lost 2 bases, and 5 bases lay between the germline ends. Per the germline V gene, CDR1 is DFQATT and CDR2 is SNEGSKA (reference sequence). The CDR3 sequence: CSARDQPGANVLTF. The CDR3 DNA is TGCAGTGCTAGAGATCAACCTGGGGCCAACGTCCTGACTTTC.

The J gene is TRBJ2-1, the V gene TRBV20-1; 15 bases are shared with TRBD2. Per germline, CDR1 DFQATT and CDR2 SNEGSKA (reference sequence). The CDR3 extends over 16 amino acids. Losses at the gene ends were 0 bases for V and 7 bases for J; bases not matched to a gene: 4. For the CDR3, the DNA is TGCAGTGCTAGAGATGGGACTAGCGGGAGGAGTAATGAGCAGTTCTTC. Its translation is CSARDGTSGRSNEQFF.

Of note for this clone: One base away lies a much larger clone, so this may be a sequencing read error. Written as DNA, the CDR3 is TGTGCCAGCAGCCCGCTTGGGACTCTATACAATGAGCGGTTCTTC. Its translation is CASSPLGTLYNERFF. The V call is TRBV14, the J call TRBJ2-1; a possible D gene is TRBD2 (6 bases). The germline CDR1 and CDR2 sequences are SGHDN and FVKESK. The CDR3 is 15 residues long.

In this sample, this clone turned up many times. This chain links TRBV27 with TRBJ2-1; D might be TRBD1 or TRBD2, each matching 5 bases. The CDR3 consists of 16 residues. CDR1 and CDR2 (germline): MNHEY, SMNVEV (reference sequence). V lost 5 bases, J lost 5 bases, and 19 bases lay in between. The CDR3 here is CASSPFIGEQNNEQFF. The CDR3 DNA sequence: TGTGCCAGCAGTCCCTTTATAGGGGAGCAAAACAATGAGCAGTTCTTC.

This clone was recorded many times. CDR3 residues: CASSVEGSPGGNEQFF. The CDR3 bases are TGTGCCAGCAGCGTAGAGGGGAGCCCGGGTGGAAATGAGCAGTTCTTC. The chain recombines TRBV9 with TRBJ2-1; either TRBD1 or TRBD2 may supply D (5 bases each). Trimming shortened V by 0 bases and J by 7 bases, and 17 bases separated the two germline ends. The CDR3 has 16 residues. Germline V gene lookup returns CDR1 SGDLS and CDR2 YYNGEE.

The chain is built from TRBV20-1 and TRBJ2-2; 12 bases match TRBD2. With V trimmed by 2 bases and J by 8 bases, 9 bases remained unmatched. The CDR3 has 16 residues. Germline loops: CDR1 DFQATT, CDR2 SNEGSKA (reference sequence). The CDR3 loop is CSARMASGRARGELFF. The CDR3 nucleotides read TGCAGTGCTAGAATGGCTAGCGGGAGGGCCAGGGGGGAGCTGTTTTTT.

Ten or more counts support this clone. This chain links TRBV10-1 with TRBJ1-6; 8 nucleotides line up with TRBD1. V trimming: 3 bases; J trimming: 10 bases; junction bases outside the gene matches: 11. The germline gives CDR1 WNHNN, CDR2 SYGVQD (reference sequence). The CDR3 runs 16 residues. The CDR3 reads CASSDPQGAVHSPLHF. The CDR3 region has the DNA TGCGCCAGCAGTGACCCCCAGGGGGCCGTCCACTCACCCCTCCACTTT.

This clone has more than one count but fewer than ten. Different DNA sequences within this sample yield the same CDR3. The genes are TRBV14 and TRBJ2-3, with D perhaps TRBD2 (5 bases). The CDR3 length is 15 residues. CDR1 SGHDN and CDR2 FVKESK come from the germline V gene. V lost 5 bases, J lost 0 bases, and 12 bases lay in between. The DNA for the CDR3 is TGTGCCAGCAGCTCCCGGACGGGGAGCACAGATACGCAGTATTTT. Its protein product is CASSSRTGSTDTQYF.

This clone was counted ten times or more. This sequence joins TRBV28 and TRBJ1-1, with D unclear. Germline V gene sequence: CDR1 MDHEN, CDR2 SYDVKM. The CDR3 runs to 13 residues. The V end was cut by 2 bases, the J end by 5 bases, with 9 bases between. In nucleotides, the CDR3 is TGTGCCAGCAGTTTAGCCGGGAGTACTGAAGCTTTCTTT. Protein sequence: CASSLAGSTEAFF.

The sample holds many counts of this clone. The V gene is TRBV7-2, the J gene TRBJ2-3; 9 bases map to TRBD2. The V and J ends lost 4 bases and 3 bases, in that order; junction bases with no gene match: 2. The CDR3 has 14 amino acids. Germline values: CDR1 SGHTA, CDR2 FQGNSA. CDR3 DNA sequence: TGTGCCAGCAGCTATAGCGGGAGTACAGATACGCAGTATTTT. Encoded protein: CASSYSGSTDTQYF.

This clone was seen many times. This CDR3 reads CASSTMTSGAETQYF. CDR3 bases: TGTGCCAGCAGTACAATGACTAGCGGGGCAGAGACCCAGTACTTC. This sequence joins TRBV6-2 or TRBV6-3 and TRBJ2-5; 11 positions match TRBD2. The CDR3 loop spans 15 amino acids. The germline gives CDR1 MNHEY, CDR2 SVGEGT. With V trimmed by 5 bases and J by 4 bases, 6 bases remained unmatched.

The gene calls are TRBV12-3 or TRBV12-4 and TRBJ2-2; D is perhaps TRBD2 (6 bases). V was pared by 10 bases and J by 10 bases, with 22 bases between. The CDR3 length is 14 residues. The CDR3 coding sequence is TGTGCCACCTCAAGGGACTCACGTGCCTTGGAGCTGTTTTTT. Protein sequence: CATSRDSRALELFF.

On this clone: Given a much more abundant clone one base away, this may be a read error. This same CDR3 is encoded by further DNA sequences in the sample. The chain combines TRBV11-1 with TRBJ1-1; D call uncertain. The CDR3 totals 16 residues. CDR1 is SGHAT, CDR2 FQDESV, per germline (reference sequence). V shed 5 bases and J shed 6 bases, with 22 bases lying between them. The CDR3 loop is CASSRPTHRKDAEAFF. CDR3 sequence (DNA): TGTGCCAGCAGCCGTCCGACCCACCGTAAGGACGCTGAAGCTTTCTTT.

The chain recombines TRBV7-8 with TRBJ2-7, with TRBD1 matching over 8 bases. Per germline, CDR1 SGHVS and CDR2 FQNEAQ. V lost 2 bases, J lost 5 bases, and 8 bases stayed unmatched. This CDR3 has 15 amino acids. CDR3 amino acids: CASSLSGTGRDEQYF. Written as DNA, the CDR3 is TGTGCCAGCAGCTTATCCGGGACAGGTCGCGACGAGCAGTACTTC. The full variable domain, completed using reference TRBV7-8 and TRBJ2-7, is GAGVSQSPRYKVAKRGQDVALRCDPISGHVSLFWYQQALGQGPEFLTYFQNEAQLDKSGLPSDRFFAERPEGSVSTLKIQRTQQEDSAVYLCASSLSGTGRDEQYFGPGTRLTVT.